This T cell receptor beta chain was recovered during a study of blood T cell repertoires in COVID-19. Method: immunoSEQ multiplex PCR; TCRdb's copy keeps in-frame clones and lacks some. Of fewer than 30,000 clones in the sample, roughly 90% are singletons; the top ten hold around 17%. Trimming left V 7 bases short and J 3 bases short, with 10 bases between. Per the germline V gene, CDR1 is MNHEY and CDR2 is SVGAGI. The CDR3 is 13 amino acids. This receptor was taken from a human donor with active COVID-19. The donor label of this sample is uncertain. Sequences were obtained from peripheral blood. This rearrangement joins TRBV6-5 to TRBJ1-5; no reliable D call. The CDR3 sequence is CASTLASNQPQHF. Written as DNA, the CDR3 is TGTGCCAGCACCCTCGCGTCCAATCAGCCCCAGCATTTT.